The 5 T cell receptor beta chains in this list originate from one sample, sequenced in a study of a mutant IDH1 vaccine in newly diagnosed glioma. Time point: baseline, week 1 (first vaccination visit). Treatment meaning: pre-vaccination baseline after standard-of-care therapy. Clones were read by immunoSEQ multiplex PCR, and TCRdb kept only the in-frame ones, dropping some. The repertoire has just under 95,000 clones, about 80% of them found once; the top ten carry approximately 7.4%. The sequencing used PBMCs, collected from a glioma patient treated with radiotherapy, temozolomide or both. These receptors all stem from a woman aged 50 to 65 with glioma.

The chain joins TRBV19 to TRBJ1-1; 7 bases are shared with TRBD1. Germline trimming cut 3 bases from V and 3 bases from J; bases unmatched to any gene: 4. The CDR3 length is 14 residues. CDR1 and CDR2 (germline): LNHDA, SQIVND (reference sequence). For the CDR3, the DNA is TGTGCCAGTAGTATCTCAGGGGGATACACTGAAGCTTTCTTT. Its protein is CASSISGGYTEAFF.

CDR3 nucleotide sequence: TGTGCCAGTAGTAGGAACAGCCATAATGAAAAACTGTTTTTT. Amino acid sequence: CASSRNSHNEKLFF. This chain uses TRBV19 with TRBJ1-4; D is unresolved. Trimming took off 4 bases at V and 4 bases at J, with 10 bases between the two ends. CDR1 and CDR2 (germline): LNHDA, SQIVND (reference sequence). The CDR3 has 14 residues. The whole variable domain, remainder taken from reference TRBV19 and TRBJ1-4, is DGGITQSPKYLFRKEGQNVTLSCEQNLNHDAMYWYRQDPGQGLRLIYYSQIVNDFQKGDIAEGYSVSREKKESFPLTVTSAQKNPTAFYLCASSRNSHNEKLFFGSGTQLSVL.

The gene calls are TRBV6-5 and TRBJ2-1; possible D gene TRBD1, 6 bases. The CDR3 consists of 14 residues. With 2 bases removed from V and 7 bases from J, the gap between germline ends came to 12 bases. Per germline, CDR1 MNHEY and CDR2 SVGAGI. The CDR3 reads CASSYQTGSNEQFF. DNA for the CDR3: TGTGCCAGCAGTTACCAAACAGGGAGTAATGAGCAGTTCTTC.

The chain combines TRBV18 with TRBJ1-4, with D uncertain. V gave up 3 bases and J gave up 5 bases, with 7 bases separating them. Looked up from germline, CDR1 is KGHSH and CDR2 is LQKENI. The CDR3 runs 13 residues. CDR3 loop: CASSPGINEKLFF. CDR3 coding DNA: TGTGCCAGCTCACCTGGGATCAATGAAAAACTGTTTTTT.

This clone appeared a single time. The rearrangement joins TRBV2 to TRBJ1-2; no firm D call. Trimming pared 6 bases from V and 1 base from J, leaving 18 bases between. CDR3 length: 16 residues. Germline CDR1 and CDR2: SNHLY and FYNNEI. CDR3 amino acids: CASRVGRGRYNYGYTF. The CDR3 bases are TGTGCCAGCAGGGTTGGCCGAGGACGGTATAACTATGGCTACACCTTC. Together with reference TRBV2 and TRBJ1-2, the CDR3 gives the full variable domain: EPEVTQTPSHQVTQMGQEVILRCVPISNHLYFYWYRQILGQKVEFLVSFYNNEISEKSEIFDDQFSVERPDGSNFTLKIRSTKLEDSAMYFCASRVGRGRYNYGYTFGSGTRLTVV.